The present TCR beta chain was sequenced within a study of cytomegalovirus exposure and HLA in healthy donors. A remark on this clone: The antigen is undetermined.

The donors, nominally healthy at sampling, likely had unrecorded immune exposures. Regarding the study as a whole: Previous analysis showed most TCR beta V segments were productive about 87% or about 30% of the time. The authors excluded some V segments, including TRBV6-2 and TRBV6-3, as indistinguishable.

In the PCR, 60 Vbeta and 13 Jbeta primers were used. Authors' analysis steps: As a later analysis found, there were 80 million or so unique TCR beta chains, of which roughly 11 million were shared. Data came from immunoSEQ multiplex PCR; TCRdb stores just in-frame clones and leaves some out. That table is the source of V, J and clone size, and D and trimming were worked out from the DNA. Of over 150,000 clones listed, around 77% are singletons. Germline V CDR1 and CDR2: MDHEN, SYDVKM. Trimming stripped 5 bases from V and 5 bases from J, with 15 bases between. The CDR3 has 14 residues. The sequence was collected from a woman aged 25 to 39 in good health and CMV-seronegative. V is TRBV28 and J is TRBJ1-2, with D perhaps TRBD1 (6 bases). Sequenced: PBMCs. The DNA for the CDR3 is TGTGCCAGCAGTCTCTTGCGGACAGCTTATGGCTACACCTTC. Its translation: CASSLLRTAYGYTF.